This TCR beta chain came from a study of blood T cell repertoires in COVID-19. Overall study context: Material from acute and convalescent COVID-19 was sourced from the United States, Italy and Spain.

With 3 bases removed from V and 1 base from J, the gap between germline ends came to 14 bases. Looked up from germline, CDR1 is SGHKS and CDR2 is YYEKEE (reference sequence). The CDR3 has 15 residues. Only in-frame clones appear in the TCRdb table, and some are missing; sequencing was by immunoSEQ multiplex PCR. The table has 200,000 to 250,000 clones, 80% to 90% seen once; the top ten hold 3.8%. Sequencing was carried out using PBMCs or T cells enriched from blood (not recorded which). This TCR was recovered from a woman aged 40 to 49 with acute COVID-19. The chain combines TRBV5-5 with TRBJ2-7; possible D gene TRBD1, 6 bases. The CDR3, as DNA: TGTGCCAGCAGCTCTTACAGGGATCGGTCCTACGAGCAGTACTTC. It encodes CASSSYRDRSYEQYF.